This TCR beta chain emerged from a study of identical twins. General study findings and limits: Excess sharing by twins proved weaker in beta out-of-frame sequences. The more abundant beta clonotypes in cord blood had fewer insertions, and memory repertoires did not show this. Instead of following the same donors, the conclusions were based on cross-sectional statistical analysis.

This clonotype has just a few counts. Its antigen is not identified. This CDR3 contains 14 residues. The ends were cut back, 4 bases at V and 1 base at J, with 11 bases in the middle. The germline V gene encodes CDR1 SGHRS and CDR2 YFSETQ. TCRdb recomputed calls from the 5' RACE reads with MiXCR, one row per CDR3 protein. The data contain around 340,000 distinct CDR3 sequences, approximately 8.7% of them singletons. The receptor comes from a woman between 45 and 60 years old in good health. Sequencing was performed on naive T cells sorted from blood. This rearrangement joins TRBV5-1 to TRBJ1-1, with D unclear. CDR3 protein: CASSPVQANTEAFF. CDR3 in DNA: TGCGCCAGCAGCCCGGTTCAGGCGAACACTGAAGCTTTCTTT. Filled out from reference TRBV5-1 and TRBJ1-1, the complete variable domain reads KAGVTQTPRYLIKTRGQQVTLSCSPISGHRSVSWYQQTPGQGLQFLFEYFSETQRNKGNFPGRFSGRQFSNSRSEMNVSTLELGDSALYLCASSPVQANTEAFFGQGTRLTVV.